Described below is a single T cell receptor beta chain sequence and its context. Its antigen is unidentified. This sample was included in a study of T cell responses to AZD1222 COVID-19 vaccine. Study-wide points: Close to half of spike-specific TCRs reportedly recognize unmutated variant regions. Sampling captured repertoires only after the peak T cell response.

Repertoires were generated with immunoSEQ multiplex PCR, while TCRdb's copy carries only in-frame clones and drops some. The data contain over 120,000 clones, around 92% of them seen just once; the ten biggest clones take up around 3.5%. The receptor comes from an adult who received the AZD1222 COVID-19 vaccine. Sequencing used peripheral blood, obtained 28 days after the second AZD1222 dose.

CDR3 protein: CASSDDGGELFF. The CDR3, as DNA: TGTGCCAGCAGCGACGACGGCGGGGAGCTGTTTTTT. V is TRBV2 and J is TRBJ2-2; D unclear. Germline V lookup: CDR1 SNHLY, CDR2 FYNNEI. Trimming removed 6 bases at V and 7 bases at J, with 9 bases between. The CDR3 runs 12 residues.